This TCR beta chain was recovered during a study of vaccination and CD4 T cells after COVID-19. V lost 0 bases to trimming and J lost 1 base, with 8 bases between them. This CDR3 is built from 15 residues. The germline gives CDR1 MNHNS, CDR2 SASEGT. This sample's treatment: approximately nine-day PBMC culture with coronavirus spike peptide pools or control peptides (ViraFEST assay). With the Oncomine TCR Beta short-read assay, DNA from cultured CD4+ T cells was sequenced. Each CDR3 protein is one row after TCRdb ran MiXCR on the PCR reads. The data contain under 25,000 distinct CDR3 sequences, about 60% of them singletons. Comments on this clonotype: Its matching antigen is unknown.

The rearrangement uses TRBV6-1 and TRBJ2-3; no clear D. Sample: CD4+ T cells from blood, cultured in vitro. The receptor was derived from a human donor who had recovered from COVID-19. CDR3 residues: CASSEAHTGTDTQYF. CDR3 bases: TGTGCCAGCAGTGAAGCGCACACCGGCACAGATACGCAGTATTTT.